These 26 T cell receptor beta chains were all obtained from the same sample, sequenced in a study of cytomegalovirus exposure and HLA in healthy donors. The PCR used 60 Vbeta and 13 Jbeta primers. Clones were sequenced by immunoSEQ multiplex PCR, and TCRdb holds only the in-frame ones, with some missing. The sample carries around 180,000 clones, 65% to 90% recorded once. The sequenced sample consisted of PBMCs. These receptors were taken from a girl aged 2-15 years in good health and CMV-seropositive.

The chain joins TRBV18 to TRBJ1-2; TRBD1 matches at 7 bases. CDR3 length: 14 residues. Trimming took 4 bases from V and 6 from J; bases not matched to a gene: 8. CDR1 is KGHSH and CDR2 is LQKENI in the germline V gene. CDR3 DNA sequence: TGTGCCAGCTCACACGACAGGGAGAAGCATGGCTACACCTTC. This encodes CASSHDREKHGYTF.

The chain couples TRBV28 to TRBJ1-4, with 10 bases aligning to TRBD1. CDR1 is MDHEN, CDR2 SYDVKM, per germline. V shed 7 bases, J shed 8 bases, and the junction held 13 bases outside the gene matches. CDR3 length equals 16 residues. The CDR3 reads CASTLRRDRGGEKLFF. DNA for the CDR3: TGTGCCAGCACCCTTAGACGGGACAGGGGAGGCGAAAAACTGTTTTTT. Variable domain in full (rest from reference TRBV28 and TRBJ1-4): DVKVTQSSRYLVKRTGEKVFLECVQDMDHENMFWYRQDPGLGLRLIYFSYDVKMKEKGDIPEGYSVSREKKERFSLILESASTNQTSMYLCASTLRRDRGGEKLFFGSGTQLSVL.

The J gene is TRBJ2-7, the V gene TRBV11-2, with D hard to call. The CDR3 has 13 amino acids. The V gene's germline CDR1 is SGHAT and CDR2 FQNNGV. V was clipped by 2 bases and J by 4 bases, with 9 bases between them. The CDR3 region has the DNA TGTGCCAGCAGCTTACGCTCGGGTTACGAGCAGTACTTC. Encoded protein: CASSLRSGYEQYF.

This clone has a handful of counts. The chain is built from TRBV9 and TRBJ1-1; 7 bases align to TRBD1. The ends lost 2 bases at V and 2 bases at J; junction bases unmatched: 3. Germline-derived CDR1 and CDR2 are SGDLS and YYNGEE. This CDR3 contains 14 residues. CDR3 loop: CASSVGDSNTEAFF. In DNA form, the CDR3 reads TGTGCCAGCAGCGTGGGGGACAGTAACACTGAAGCTTTCTTT.

The CDR3 sequence is CAISGGVGRTGSGEKLFF. The CDR3 nucleotides are TGTGCCATCAGTGGCGGGGTCGGACGGACAGGGAGCGGAGAAAAACTGTTTTTT. The chain recombines TRBV10-3 with TRBJ1-4; 8 bases are a match to TRBD1. Germline V gene lookup returns CDR1 ENHRY and CDR2 SYGVKD. This CDR3 is 18 amino acids long. The J segment lost 8 bases and the V segment lost 4 bases, leaving 18 bases of the junction unmatched.

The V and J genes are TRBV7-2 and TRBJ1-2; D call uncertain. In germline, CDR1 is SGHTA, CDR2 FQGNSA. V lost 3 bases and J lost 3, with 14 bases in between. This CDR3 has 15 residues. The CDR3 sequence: CASSLDGGLDYGYTF. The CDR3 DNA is TGTGCCAGCAGCTTGGATGGAGGGCTGGACTATGGCTACACCTTC.

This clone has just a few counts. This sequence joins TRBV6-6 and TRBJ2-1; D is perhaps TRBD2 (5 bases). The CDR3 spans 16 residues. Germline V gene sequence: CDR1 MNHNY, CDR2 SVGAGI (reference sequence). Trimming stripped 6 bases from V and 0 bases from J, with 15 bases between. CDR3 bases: TGTGCCAGCAGGCCCGAGCGGCTGGGCTCCTACAATGAGCAGTTCTTC. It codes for CASRPERLGSYNEQFF.

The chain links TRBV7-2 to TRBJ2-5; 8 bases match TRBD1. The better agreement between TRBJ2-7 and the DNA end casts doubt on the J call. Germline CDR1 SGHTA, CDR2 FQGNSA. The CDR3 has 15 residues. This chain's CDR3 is CASAQGEFLVYEQYF. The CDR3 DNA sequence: TGTGCCAGCGCACAGGGGGAATTTTTGGTCTACGAGCAGTACTTC.

In DNA, the CDR3 is TGCAGCGCCCGGACTAGCGGGGGGGATTCGCCTGAGCAGTTCTTC. Translation gives CSARTSGGDSPEQFF. The gene calls are TRBV29-1 and TRBJ2-1; 15 positions agree with TRBD2. Germline V gives CDR1 SQVTM, CDR2 ANQGSEA. J lost 9 bases, V lost 7 bases, and 10 bases had no gene match. The CDR3 is 15 residues long.

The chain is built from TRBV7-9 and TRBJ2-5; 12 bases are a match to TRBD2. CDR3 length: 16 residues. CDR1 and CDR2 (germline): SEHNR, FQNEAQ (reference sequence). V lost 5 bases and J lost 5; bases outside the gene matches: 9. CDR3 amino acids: CASSPRLAGDLETQYF. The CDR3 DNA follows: TGTGCCAGCAGCCCGAGACTAGCGGGAGATTTGGAGACCCAGTACTTC.

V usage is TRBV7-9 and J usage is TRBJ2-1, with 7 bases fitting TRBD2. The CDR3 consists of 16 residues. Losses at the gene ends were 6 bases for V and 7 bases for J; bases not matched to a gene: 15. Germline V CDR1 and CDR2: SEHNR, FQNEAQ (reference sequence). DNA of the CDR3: TGTGCCAGCAGGTGCCCTAGGTGCGGGAGCTGGAATGAGCAGTTCTTC. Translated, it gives CASRCPRCGSWNEQFF.

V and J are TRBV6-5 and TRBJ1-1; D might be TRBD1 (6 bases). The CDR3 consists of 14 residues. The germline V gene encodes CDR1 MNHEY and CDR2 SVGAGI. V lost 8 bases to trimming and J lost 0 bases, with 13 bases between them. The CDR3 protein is CASSPGHMNTEAFF. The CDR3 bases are TGTGCCAGCTCGCCGGGACACATGAACACTGAAGCTTTCTTT.

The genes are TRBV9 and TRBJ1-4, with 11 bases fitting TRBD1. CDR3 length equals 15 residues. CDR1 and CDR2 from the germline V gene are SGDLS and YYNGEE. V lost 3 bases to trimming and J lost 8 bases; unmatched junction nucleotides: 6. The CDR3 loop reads CASSGGQGEAEKLFF. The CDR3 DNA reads TGTGCCAGCAGCGGGGGACAGGGGGAGGCAGAAAAACTGTTTTTT.

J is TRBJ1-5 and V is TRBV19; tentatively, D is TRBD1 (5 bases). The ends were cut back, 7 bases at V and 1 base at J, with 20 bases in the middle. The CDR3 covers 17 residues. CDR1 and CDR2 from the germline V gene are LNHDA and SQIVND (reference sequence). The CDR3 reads CASNSPGHSGSNQPQHF. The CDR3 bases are TGTGCCAGTAACTCGCCAGGACATAGTGGAAGCAATCAGCCCCAGCATTTT.

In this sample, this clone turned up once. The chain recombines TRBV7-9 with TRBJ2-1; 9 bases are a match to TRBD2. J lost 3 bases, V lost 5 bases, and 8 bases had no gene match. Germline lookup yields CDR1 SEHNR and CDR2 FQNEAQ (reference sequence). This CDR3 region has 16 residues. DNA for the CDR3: TGTGCCAGCAGCACTGTAGCGGGAGAGTACTACAATGAGCAGTTCTTC. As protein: CASSTVAGEYYNEQFF.

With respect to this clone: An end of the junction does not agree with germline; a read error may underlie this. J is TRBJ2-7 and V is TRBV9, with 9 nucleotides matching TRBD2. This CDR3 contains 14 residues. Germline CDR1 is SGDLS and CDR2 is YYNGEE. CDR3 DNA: TGTGCCAGCGGCGTAGGTAGCGGGAGACGCGAGCAGTACTTC. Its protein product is CASGVGSGRREQYF.

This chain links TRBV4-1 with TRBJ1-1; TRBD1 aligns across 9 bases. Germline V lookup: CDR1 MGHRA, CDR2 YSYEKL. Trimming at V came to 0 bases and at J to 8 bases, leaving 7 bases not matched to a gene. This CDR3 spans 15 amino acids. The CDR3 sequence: CASSQEQQGAIEAFF. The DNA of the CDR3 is TGCGCCAGCAGCCAAGAGCAACAGGGGGCCATCGAAGCTTTCTTT.

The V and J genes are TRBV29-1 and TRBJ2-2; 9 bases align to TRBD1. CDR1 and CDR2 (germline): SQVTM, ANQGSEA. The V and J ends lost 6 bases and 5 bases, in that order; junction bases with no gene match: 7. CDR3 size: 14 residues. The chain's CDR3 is CSVQGATGTGELFF. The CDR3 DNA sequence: TGCAGCGTACAGGGGGCGACGGGAACCGGGGAGCTGTTTTTT.

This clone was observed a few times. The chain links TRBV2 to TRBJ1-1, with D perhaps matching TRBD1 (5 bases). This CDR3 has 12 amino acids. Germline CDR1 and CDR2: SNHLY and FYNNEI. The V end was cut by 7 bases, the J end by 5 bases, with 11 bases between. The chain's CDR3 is CASNQGRTEAFF. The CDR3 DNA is TGTGCCAGCAATCAGGGAAGGACTGAAGCTTTCTTT. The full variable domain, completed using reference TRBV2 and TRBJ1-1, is EPEVTQTPSHQVTQMGQEVILRCVPISNHLYFYWYRQILGQKVEFLVSFYNNEISEKSEIFDDQFSVERPDGSNFTLKIRSTKLEDSAMYFCASNQGRTEAFFGQGTRLTVV.

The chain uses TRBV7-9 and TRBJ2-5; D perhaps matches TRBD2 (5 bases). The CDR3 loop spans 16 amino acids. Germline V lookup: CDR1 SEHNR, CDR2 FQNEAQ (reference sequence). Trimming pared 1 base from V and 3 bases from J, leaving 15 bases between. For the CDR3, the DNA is TGTGCCAGCAGCTTAGTATCTTTTTGGACTGAAGAGACCCAGTACTTC. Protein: CASSLVSFWTEETQYF.

Here the CDR3 reads CASSSLAGGETQYF. The CDR3 bases are TGTGCCAGCAGCTCACTAGCGGGTGGGGAGACCCAGTACTTC. The rearrangement joins TRBV11-3 to TRBJ2-5; 9 nucleotides align to TRBD2. This CDR3 has 14 residues. Germline V CDR1 and CDR2: SGHNT, YENEEA. Trimming at V came to 4 bases and at J to 5 bases, leaving 5 bases not matched to a gene.

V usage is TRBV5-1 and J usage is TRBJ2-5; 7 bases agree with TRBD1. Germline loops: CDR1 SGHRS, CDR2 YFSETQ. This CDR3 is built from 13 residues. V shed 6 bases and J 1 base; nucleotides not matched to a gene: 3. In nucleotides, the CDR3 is TGCGCCAGCATGGGACAGCCCCAAGAGACCCAGTACTTC. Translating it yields CASMGQPQETQYF.

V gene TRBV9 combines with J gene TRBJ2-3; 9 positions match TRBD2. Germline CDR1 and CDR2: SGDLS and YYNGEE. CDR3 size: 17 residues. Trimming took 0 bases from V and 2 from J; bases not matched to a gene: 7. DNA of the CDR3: TGTGCCAGCAGCGTAGGGAGCGGGACTAGCACCACAGATACGCAGTATTTT. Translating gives CASSVGSGTSTTDTQYF.

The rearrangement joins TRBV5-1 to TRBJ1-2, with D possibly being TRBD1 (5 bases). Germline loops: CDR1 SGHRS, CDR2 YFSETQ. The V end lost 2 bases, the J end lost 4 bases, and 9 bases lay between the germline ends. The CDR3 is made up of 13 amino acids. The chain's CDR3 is CASSFGRVYGYTF. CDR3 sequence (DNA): TGCGCCAGCAGCTTCGGCAGGGTCTATGGCTACACCTTC.

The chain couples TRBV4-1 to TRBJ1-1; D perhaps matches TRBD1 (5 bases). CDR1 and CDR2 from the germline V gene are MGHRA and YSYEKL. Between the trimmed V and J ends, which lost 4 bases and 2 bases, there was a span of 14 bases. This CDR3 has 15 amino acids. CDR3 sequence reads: CASSRLDNANTEAFF. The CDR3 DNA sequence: TGCGCCAGCAGCCGCCTGGACAATGCAAACACTGAAGCTTTCTTT.

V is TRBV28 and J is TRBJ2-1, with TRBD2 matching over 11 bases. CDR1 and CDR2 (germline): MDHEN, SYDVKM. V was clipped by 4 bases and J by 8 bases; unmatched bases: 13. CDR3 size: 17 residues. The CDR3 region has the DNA TGTGCCAGCAGTTACCCTAGCGGGAGGCCGGGGGGCGATGAGCAGTTCTTC. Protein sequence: CASSYPSGRPGGDEQFF. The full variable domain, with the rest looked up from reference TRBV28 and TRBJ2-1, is DVKVTQSSRYLVKRTGEKVFLECVQDMDHENMFWYRQDPGLGLRLIYFSYDVKMKEKGDIPEGYSVSREKKERFSLILESASTNQTSMYLCASSYPSGRPGGDEQFFGPGTRLTVL.